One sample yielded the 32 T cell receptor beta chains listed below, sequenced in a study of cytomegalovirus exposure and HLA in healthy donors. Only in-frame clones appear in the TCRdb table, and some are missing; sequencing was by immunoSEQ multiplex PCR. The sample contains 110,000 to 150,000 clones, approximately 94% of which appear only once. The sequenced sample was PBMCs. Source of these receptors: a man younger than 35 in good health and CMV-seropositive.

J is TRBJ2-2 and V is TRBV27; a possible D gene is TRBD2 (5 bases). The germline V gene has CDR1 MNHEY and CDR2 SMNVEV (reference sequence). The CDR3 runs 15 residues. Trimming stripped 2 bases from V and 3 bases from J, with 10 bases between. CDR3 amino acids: CASSLAGPYTGELFF. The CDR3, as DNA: TGTGCCAGCAGTTTAGCGGGCCCCTACACCGGGGAGCTGTTTTTT.

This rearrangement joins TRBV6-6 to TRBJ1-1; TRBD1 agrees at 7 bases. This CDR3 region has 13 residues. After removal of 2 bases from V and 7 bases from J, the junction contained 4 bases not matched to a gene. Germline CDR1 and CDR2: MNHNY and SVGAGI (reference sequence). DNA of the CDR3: TGTGCCAGCAGTTACCAGGCAGGGGGTGAAGCTTTCTTT. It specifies CASSYQAGGEAFF.

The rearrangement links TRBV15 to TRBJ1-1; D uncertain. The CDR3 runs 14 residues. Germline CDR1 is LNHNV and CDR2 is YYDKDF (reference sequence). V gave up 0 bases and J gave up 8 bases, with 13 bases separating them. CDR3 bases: TGTGCCACCAGCAGAGACCTGTCGGTAAGAGAAGCTTTCTTT. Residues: CATSRDLSVREAFF.

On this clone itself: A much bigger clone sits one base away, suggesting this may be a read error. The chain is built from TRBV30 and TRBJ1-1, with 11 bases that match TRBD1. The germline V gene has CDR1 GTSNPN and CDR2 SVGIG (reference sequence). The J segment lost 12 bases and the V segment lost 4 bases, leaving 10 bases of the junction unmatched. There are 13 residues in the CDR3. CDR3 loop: CAWIGTGGLETFF. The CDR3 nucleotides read TGTGCCTGGATCGGGACAGGGGGGTTGGAAACTTTCTTT.

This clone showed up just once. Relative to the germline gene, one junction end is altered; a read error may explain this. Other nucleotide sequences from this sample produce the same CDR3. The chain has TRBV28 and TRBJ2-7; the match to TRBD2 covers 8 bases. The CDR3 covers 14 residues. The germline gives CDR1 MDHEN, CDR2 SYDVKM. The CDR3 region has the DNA TGTGCCACCGGGGGGGGTCCCAGCTCCTACGAGCAATACTTC. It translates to CATGGGPSSYEQYF.

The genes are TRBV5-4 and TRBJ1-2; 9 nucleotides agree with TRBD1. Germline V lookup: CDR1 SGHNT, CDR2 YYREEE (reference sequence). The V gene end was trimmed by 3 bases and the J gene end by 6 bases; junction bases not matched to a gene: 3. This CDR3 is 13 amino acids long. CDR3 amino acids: CASSSGTGNGYTF. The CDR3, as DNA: TGTGCCAGCAGCTCCGGGACAGGGAATGGCTACACCTTC.

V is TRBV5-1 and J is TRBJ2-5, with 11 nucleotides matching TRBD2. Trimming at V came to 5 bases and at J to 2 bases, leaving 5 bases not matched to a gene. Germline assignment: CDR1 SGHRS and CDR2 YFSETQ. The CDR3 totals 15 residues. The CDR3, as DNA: TGCGCCAGCAGAACCGGACTAGCGGGTCAAGAGACCCAGTACTTC. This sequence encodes CASRTGLAGQETQYF. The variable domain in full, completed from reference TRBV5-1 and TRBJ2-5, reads KAGVTQTPRYLIKTRGQQVTLSCSPISGHRSVSWYQQTPGQGLQFLFEYFSETQRNKGNFPGRFSGRQFSNSRSEMNVSTLELGDSALYLCASRTGLAGQETQYFGPGTRLLVL.

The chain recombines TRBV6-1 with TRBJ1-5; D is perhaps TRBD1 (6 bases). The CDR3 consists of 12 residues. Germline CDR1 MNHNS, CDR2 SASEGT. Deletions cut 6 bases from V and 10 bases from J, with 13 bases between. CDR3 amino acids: CASRELQGPQHF. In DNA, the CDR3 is TGTGCCAGCAGAGAACTACAGGGCCCCCAGCATTTT.

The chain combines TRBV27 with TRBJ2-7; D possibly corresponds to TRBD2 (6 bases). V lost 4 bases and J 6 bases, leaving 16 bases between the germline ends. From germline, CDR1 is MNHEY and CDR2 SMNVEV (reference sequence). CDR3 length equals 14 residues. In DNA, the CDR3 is TGTGCCAGCAGTTATACGGGACTCTTCATCGAGCAGTACTTC. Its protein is CASSYTGLFIEQYF.

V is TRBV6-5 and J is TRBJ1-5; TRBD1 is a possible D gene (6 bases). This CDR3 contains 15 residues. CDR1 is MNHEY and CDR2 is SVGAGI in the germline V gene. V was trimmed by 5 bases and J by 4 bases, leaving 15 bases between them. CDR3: CASSPRQDTNQPQHF. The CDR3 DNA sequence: TGTGCCAGCAGTCCTCGACAGGACACAAATCAGCCCCAGCATTTT.

The CDR3 DNA reads as TGTGCCAGCAGCGACAGGGATTATAGCAATCAGCCCCAGCATTTT. It specifies CASSDRDYSNQPQHF. The chain uses TRBV21-1 and TRBJ1-5; the D call TRBD1 from the table was never checked on the DNA. TRBV21-1 constitutes a pseudogene. The CDR3 totals 15 residues.

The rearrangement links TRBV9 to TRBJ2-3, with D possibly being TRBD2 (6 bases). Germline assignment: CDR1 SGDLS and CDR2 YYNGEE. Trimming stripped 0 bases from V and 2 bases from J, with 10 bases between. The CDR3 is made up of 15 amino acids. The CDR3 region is CASSVAAGITDTQYF. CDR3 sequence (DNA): TGTGCCAGCAGCGTAGCGGCGGGGATCACAGATACGCAGTATTTT.

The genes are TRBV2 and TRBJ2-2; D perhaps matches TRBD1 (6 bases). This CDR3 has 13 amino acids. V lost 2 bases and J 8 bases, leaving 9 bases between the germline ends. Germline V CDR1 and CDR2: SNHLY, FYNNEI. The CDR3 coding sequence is TGTGCCAGCAGTGAACAGGGGAAAGGGGAGCTGTTTTTT. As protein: CASSEQGKGELFF.

As DNA, the CDR3 is TGTGCCAGCAGTGGTTCTAGCGGGAGTATGGGAGAGACCCAGTACTTC. Residues: CASSGSSGSMGETQYF. The V gene is TRBV28, the J gene TRBJ2-5; 10 nucleotides match TRBD2. This CDR3 is built from 16 residues. The V segment lost 5 bases and the J segment 4 bases; nucleotides outside the gene matches: 10. Per germline, CDR1 MDHEN and CDR2 SYDVKM.

The CDR3: CASSSGSTDTQYF. DNA for the CDR3: TGTGCCAGCAGTAGCGGGAGCACAGATACGCAGTATTTT. The rearrangement links TRBV28 to TRBJ2-3; tentatively, D is TRBD2 (6 bases). This CDR3 spans 13 amino acids. V lost 5 bases and J lost 0, with 6 bases in between. Germline V gene sequence: CDR1 MDHEN, CDR2 SYDVKM.

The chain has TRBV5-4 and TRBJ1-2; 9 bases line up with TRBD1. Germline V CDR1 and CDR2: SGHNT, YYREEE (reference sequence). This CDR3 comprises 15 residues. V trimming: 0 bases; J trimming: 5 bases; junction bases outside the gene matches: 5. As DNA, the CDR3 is TGTGCCAGCAGCTTGGTTTCGACAGGGGGGTATGGCTACACCTTC. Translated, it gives CASSLVSTGGYGYTF.

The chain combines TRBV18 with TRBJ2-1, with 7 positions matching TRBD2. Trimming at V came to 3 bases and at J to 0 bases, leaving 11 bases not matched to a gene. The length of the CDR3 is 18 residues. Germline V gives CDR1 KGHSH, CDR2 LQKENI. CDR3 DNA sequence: TGTGCCAGCTCACCCCCCGGGACTACTCCCAGCTCCTACAATGAGCAGTTCTTC. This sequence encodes CASSPPGTTPSSYNEQFF.

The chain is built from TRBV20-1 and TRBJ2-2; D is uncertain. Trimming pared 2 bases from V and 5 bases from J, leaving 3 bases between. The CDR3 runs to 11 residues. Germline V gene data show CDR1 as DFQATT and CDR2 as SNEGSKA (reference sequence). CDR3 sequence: CSARSTGELFF. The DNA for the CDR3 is TGCAGTGCTAGATCGACCGGGGAGCTGTTTTTT.

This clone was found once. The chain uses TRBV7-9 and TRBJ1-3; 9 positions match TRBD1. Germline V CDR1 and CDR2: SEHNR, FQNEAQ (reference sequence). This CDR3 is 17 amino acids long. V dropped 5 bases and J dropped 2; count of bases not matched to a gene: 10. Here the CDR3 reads CASSPTGTGRPGNTIYF. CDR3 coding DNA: TGTGCCAGCAGCCCGACCGGGACAGGGCGGCCTGGAAACACCATATATTTT.

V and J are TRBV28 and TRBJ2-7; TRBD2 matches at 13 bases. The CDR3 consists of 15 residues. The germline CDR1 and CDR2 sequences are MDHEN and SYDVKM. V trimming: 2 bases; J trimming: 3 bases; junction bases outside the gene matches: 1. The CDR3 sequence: CASSLRTSGSYEQYF. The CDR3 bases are TGTGCCAGCAGTTTAAGGACTAGCGGGAGCTACGAGCAGTACTTC.

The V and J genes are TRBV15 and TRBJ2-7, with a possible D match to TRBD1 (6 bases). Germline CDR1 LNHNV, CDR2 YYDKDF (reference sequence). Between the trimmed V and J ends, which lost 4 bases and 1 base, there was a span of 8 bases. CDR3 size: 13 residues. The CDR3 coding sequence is TGTGCCACCAGCAAGGACAGATCCTACGAGCAGTACTTC. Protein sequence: CATSKDRSYEQYF.

CDR3 sequence: CASRGSRRTNEQFF. Here the CDR3 DNA reads TGTGCCAGTAGAGGATCCCGGAGGACGAATGAGCAGTTCTTC. The chain couples TRBV19 to TRBJ2-1; possibly TRBD2 for D (5 bases). The V and J ends lost 6 bases and 7 bases respectively, with 16 bases between them. The CDR3 is 14 amino acids. The V gene's germline CDR1 is LNHDA and CDR2 SQIVND (reference sequence).

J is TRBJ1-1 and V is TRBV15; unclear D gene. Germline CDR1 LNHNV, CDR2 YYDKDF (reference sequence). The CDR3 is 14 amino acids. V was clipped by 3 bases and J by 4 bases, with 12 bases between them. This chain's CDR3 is CATSSPGRSTEAFF. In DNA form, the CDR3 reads TGTGCCACCAGCAGCCCTGGGAGGAGCACTGAAGCTTTCTTT.

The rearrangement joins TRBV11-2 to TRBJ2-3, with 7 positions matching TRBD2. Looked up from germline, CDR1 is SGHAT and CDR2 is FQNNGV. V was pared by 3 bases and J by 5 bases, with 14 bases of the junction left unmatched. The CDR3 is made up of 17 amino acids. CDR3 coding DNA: TGTGCCAGCAGCTTGGGCTACGGGGGGTCCCTCCAAGATACGCAGTATTTT. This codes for CASSLGYGGSLQDTQYF.

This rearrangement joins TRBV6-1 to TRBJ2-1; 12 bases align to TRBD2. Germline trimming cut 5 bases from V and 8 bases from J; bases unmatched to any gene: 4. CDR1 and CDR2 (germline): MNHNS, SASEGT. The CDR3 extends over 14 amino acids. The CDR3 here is CASSLAGGFDEQFF. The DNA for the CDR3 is TGTGCCAGCAGTCTAGCGGGAGGGTTCGATGAGCAGTTCTTC.

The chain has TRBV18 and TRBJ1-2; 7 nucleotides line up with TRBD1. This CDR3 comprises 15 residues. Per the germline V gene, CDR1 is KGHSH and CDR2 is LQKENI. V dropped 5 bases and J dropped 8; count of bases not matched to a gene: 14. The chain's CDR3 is CASSESGGGASGYTF. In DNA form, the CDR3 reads TGTGCCAGCTCAGAATCGGGAGGGGGCGCGAGCGGCTACACCTTC.

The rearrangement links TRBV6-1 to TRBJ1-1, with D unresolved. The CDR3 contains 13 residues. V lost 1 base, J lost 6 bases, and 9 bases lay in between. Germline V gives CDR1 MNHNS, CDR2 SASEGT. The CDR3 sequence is CASSEGQVAEAFF. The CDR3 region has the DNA TGTGCCAGCAGTGAAGGGCAGGTAGCTGAAGCTTTCTTT.

Here the CDR3 DNA reads TGTGCCAGCAGCCTGTGGACAGGGGGCGCCTATGGCTACACCTTC. Protein sequence: CASSLWTGGAYGYTF. The chain is built from TRBV5-4 and TRBJ1-2, with 11 bases lining up with TRBD1. The CDR3 totals 15 residues. Losses at the gene ends were 4 bases for V and 4 bases for J; bases not matched to a gene: 6. The germline V gene encodes CDR1 SGHNT and CDR2 YYREEE (reference sequence).

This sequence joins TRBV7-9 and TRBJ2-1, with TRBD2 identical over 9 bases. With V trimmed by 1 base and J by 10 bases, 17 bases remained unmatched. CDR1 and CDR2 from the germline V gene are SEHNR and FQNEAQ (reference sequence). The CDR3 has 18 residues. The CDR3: CASSLGIGWREGQGEQFF. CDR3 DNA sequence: TGTGCCAGCAGCTTAGGGATCGGATGGCGGGAGGGCCAAGGGGAGCAGTTCTTC.

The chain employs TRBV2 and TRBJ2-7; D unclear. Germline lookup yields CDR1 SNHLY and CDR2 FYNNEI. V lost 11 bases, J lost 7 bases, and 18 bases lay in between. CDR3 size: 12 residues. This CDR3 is CAAMTSTGEQYF. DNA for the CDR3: TGTGCCGCCATGACCAGCACGGGTGAGCAGTACTTC.

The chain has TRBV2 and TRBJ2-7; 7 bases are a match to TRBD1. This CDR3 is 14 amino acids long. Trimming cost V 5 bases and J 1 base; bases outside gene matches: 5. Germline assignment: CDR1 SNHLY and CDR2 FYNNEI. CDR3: CASSPDRNSYEQYF. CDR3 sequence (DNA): TGTGCCAGCAGTCCGGACAGGAATTCCTACGAGCAGTACTTC.

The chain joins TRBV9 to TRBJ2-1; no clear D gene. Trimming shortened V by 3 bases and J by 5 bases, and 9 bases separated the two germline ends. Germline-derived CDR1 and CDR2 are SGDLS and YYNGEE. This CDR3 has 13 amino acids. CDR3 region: CASSARPNNEQFF. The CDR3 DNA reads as TGTGCCAGCAGCGCTCGCCCTAACAATGAGCAGTTCTTC.